These 23 T cell receptor beta chains came from one sample sequenced in a study of PD-1 blockade in classical Hodgkin lymphoma. Each patient relapsed following autologous stem cell transplantation, and prior brentuximab vedotin exposure differed. TCRdb's table, derived via immunoSEQ multiplex PCR, lists solely in-frame clones and lacks some. The sample records roughly 41,000 clones, about 74% being singletons. This specimen consisted of peripheral blood mononuclear cells (PBMCs), obtained at baseline. These receptors came from a human donor with classical Hodgkin lymphoma.

The gene calls are TRBV5-1 and TRBJ2-7, with 9 bases that match TRBD1. The V segment lost 2 bases and the J segment 6 bases; nucleotides outside the gene matches: 9. The length of the CDR3 is 15 residues. The germline V gene encodes CDR1 SGHRS and CDR2 YFSETQ. The CDR3 spells CASSLIGQGTGEQYF. The CDR3 DNA is TGCGCCAGCAGCTTAATAGGACAGGGGACGGGCGAGCAGTACTTC.

This clone was seen a handful of times. V is TRBV7-6 and J is TRBJ1-2; no firm D call. The V gene lost 1 base and the J gene lost 8 bases, with 17 bases spanning the gap. Germline CDR1 is SGHVS and CDR2 is FNYEAQ. This CDR3 is 15 amino acids long. This CDR3 is CASSLVPGASDGYTF. The CDR3 DNA follows: TGTGCCAGCAGCTTAGTCCCGGGCGCGTCGGACGGCTACACCTTC. The full variable domain, its missing parts supplied by reference TRBV7-6 and TRBJ1-2, is GAGVSQSPRYKVTKRGQDVALRCDPISGHVSLYWYRQALGQGPEFLTYFNYEAQQDKSGLPNDRFSAERPEGSISTLTIQRTEQRDSAMYRCASSLVPGASDGYTFGSGTRLTVV.

This clone has just a few counts. The chain uses TRBV2 and TRBJ2-1, with 7 bases fitting TRBD2. The germline V gene has CDR1 SNHLY and CDR2 FYNNEI. The CDR3 has 16 residues. Trimming cost V 10 bases and J 9 bases; bases outside gene matches: 21. The chain's CDR3 is CATSLRASGGKGEQFF. The CDR3 region has the DNA TGTGCCACCTCCCTCCGGGCTAGCGGAGGGAAAGGTGAGCAGTTCTTC. Full variable domain (rest looked up from reference TRBV2 and TRBJ2-1): EPEVTQTPSHQVTQMGQEVILRCVPISNHLYFYWYRQILGQKVEFLVSFYNNEISEKSEIFDDQFSVERPDGSNFTLKIRSTKLEDSAMYFCATSLRASGGKGEQFFGPGTRLTVL.

The gene calls are TRBV19 and TRBJ1-1; D uncertain. Germline CDR1 LNHDA, CDR2 SQIVND (reference sequence). Trimming stripped 7 bases from V and 5 bases from J, with 17 bases between. The CDR3 runs 14 residues. The CDR3 DNA is TGTGCCAGTATTGACTTGGGCCTAAAGACTGAAGCTTTCTTT. Encoded protein: CASIDLGLKTEAFF.

The rearrangement links TRBV25-1 to TRBJ2-7; 12 positions match TRBD1. The CDR3 has 15 residues. CDR1 and CDR2 from the germline V gene are MGHDK and SYGVNS. J gave up 5 bases and V 3 bases, and 5 bases lay outside the gene matches. The CDR3 sequence: CASSDEGTGGHEQYF. CDR3 in DNA: TGTGCCAGCAGTGACGAGGGGACAGGGGGCCACGAGCAGTACTTC.

V is TRBV25-1 and J is TRBJ2-1; TRBD2 might be the D (6 bases). The CDR3 has 14 amino acids. The germline V gene encodes CDR1 MGHDK and CDR2 SYGVNS. Between the trimmed V and J ends, which lost 6 bases and 7 bases, there was a span of 16 bases. The CDR3 DNA sequence: TGTGCCAGCAGGGACCTCGGGGGATCTAATGAGCAGTTCTTC. Translation: CASRDLGGSNEQFF.

J is TRBJ1-2 and V is TRBV19; TRBD1 agrees at 7 bases. Germline V CDR1 and CDR2: LNHDA, SQIVND (reference sequence). The CDR3 length is 17 residues. V dropped 7 bases and J dropped 3; count of bases not matched to a gene: 17. CDR3 loop: CASTDSGGKDRYYGYTF. CDR3 nucleotide sequence: TGTGCCAGTACGGATTCAGGGGGGAAAGACAGATACTATGGCTACACCTTC.

This clone was observed a handful of times. The gene calls are TRBV7-9 and TRBJ1-5; D unclear. CDR1 SEHNR and CDR2 FQNEAQ come from the germline V gene (reference sequence). Trimming removed 6 bases at V and 0 bases at J, with 3 bases between. The CDR3 totals 12 residues. The CDR3 protein is CASSHSNQPQHF. CDR3 in DNA: TGTGCCAGCAGTCATAGCAATCAGCCCCAGCATTTT.

The chain links TRBV11-1 to TRBJ2-7; the D gene is possibly TRBD1 (6 bases). The V end was cut by 2 bases, the J end by 1 base, with 9 bases between. From germline, CDR1 is SGHAT and CDR2 FQDESV (reference sequence). CDR3 length: 14 residues. Written as DNA, the CDR3 is TGTGCCAGCAGCTTATCAACAGGGTCCTACGAGCAGTACTTC. It encodes CASSLSTGSYEQYF.

This clone occurred many times. No DNA is shown, since the ends of the CDR3 on it are uncertain; the CDR3 is the one TCRdb lists. The rearrangement links TRBV6-1 to TRBJ1-2; the table's D call, TRBD1, has no DNA check behind it. Germline V lookup: CDR1 MNHNS, CDR2 SASEGT. The CDR3 spans 13 residues, counting both ends. The CDR3 loop is CASSEVGQGTHTF.

The genes are TRBV7-8 and TRBJ1-2; TRBD1 aligns across 8 bases. This CDR3 has 13 amino acids. Germline values: CDR1 SGHVS, CDR2 FQNEAQ. Trimming cost V 5 bases and J 7 bases; bases outside gene matches: 6. The CDR3: CASSPDRVAGYTF. The CDR3 DNA reads as TGTGCCAGCAGCCCGGACAGGGTGGCTGGCTACACCTTC.

This chain links TRBV23-1 with TRBJ1-1, with D possibly being TRBD1 (5 bases). TRBV23-1 is flagged as an ORF with uncertain function. The CDR3 spans 17 residues. V shed 0 bases and J shed 0 bases, with 14 bases lying between them. The CDR3 protein is CASSQSSRGYMNTEAFF. The CDR3 DNA reads as TGCGCCAGCAGTCAATCTTCTCGGGGGTATATGAACACTGAAGCTTTCTTT.

This clone appeared a few times. The V and J genes are TRBV25-1 and TRBJ1-1, with no clear D. Germline CDR1 is MGHDK and CDR2 is SYGVNS. The CDR3 extends over 13 amino acids. V dropped 2 bases and J dropped 7 bases, with 11 bases sitting between them. The CDR3 loop reads CASSEGPGIEAFF. Written as DNA, the CDR3 is TGTGCCAGCAGTGAAGGGCCGGGGATTGAAGCTTTCTTT.

The V call is TRBV14, the J call TRBJ1-1; D ambiguous. This CDR3 comprises 13 residues. Germline lookup yields CDR1 SGHDN and CDR2 FVKESK. Between the trimmed V and J ends, which lost 0 bases and 9 bases, there was a span of 11 bases. In DNA form, the CDR3 reads TGTGCCAGCAGCCAAGACCTCTCACAGAAAGCTTTCTTT. Its translation is CASSQDLSQKAFF. Full variable domain (missing parts from reference TRBV14 and TRBJ1-1): EAGVTQFPSHSVIEKGQTVTLRCDPISGHDNLYWYRRVMGKEIKFLLHFVKESKQDESGMPNNRFLAERTGGTYSTLKVQPAELEDSGVYFCASSQDLSQKAFFGQGTRLTVV.

The V gene is TRBV7-9, the J gene TRBJ2-5; 7 bases line up with TRBD1. Germline lookup yields CDR1 SEHNR and CDR2 FQNEAQ (reference sequence). The ends lost 6 bases at V and 0 bases at J; junction bases unmatched: 4. This CDR3 spans 14 amino acids. CDR3 coding DNA: TGTGCCAGCAGACCGGACAGGTACCAAGAGACCCAGTACTTC. This translates into CASRPDRYQETQYF.

J is TRBJ1-2 and V is TRBV6-5; 8 nucleotides match TRBD1. This CDR3 has 14 amino acids. Trimming at V came to 5 bases and at J to 3 bases, leaving 5 bases not matched to a gene. Looked up from germline, CDR1 is MNHEY and CDR2 is SVGAGI. DNA of the CDR3: TGTGCCAGCAGTCCTAGGACAGGGTACTATGGCTACACCTTC. Translating gives CASSPRTGYYGYTF.

J is TRBJ1-4 and V is TRBV19; TRBD1 is a possible D gene (6 bases). Trimming cost V 5 bases and J 3 bases, with 10 bases left between them. CDR1 is LNHDA and CDR2 is SQIVND in the germline V gene (reference sequence). This CDR3 region has 14 residues. Written as DNA, the CDR3 is TGTGCCAGTAGTGGACAGTCCTCTAATGAAAAACTGTTTTTT. Translated, it gives CASSGQSSNEKLFF.

This sequence joins TRBV19 and TRBJ2-2; a possible D gene is TRBD1 (5 bases). Trimming removed 7 bases at V and 1 base at J, with 10 bases between. CDR1 is LNHDA and CDR2 is SQIVND in the germline V gene (reference sequence). The length of the CDR3 is 14 residues. The CDR3 DNA follows: TGTGCCAGTATAGGGGCAGAGAACACCGGGGAGCTGTTTTTT. This codes for CASIGAENTGELFF.

This sequence joins TRBV4-3 and TRBJ2-5, with 9 bases aligning to TRBD1. The V gene's germline CDR1 is LGHNA and CDR2 YSLEER. Losses at the gene ends were 1 base for V and 2 bases for J; bases not matched to a gene: 5. This CDR3 has 16 residues. The CDR3 DNA sequence: TGCGCCAGCAGCCAAGTGCCGGGACAGGGACAAGAGACCCAGTACTTC. It yields the protein CASSQVPGQGQETQYF.

A single count supports this clone. The chain combines TRBV9 with TRBJ2-3, with unresolved D. V gave up 4 bases and J gave up 2 bases, with 14 bases separating them. CDR3 length equals 15 residues. In germline, CDR1 is SGDLS, CDR2 YYNGEE. The CDR3: CASSSRGDTTDTQYF. CDR3 DNA: TGTGCCAGCAGCTCCCGCGGTGATACCACAGATACGCAGTATTTT.

J is TRBJ1-1 and V is TRBV7-6, with a tentative D call TRBD1 (5 bases). The CDR3 runs to 15 residues. Trimming stripped 0 bases from V and 2 bases from J, with 10 bases between. Per the germline V gene, CDR1 is SGHVS and CDR2 is FNYEAQ. CDR3 amino acids: CASSLAAGTNTEAFF. For the CDR3, the DNA is TGTGCCAGCAGCTTAGCCGCAGGGACTAACACTGAAGCTTTCTTT.

In this sample, this clone turned up once. This sequence joins TRBV9 and TRBJ2-5; 11 nucleotides agree with TRBD2. This CDR3 has 15 amino acids. CDR1 and CDR2 from the germline V gene are SGDLS and YYNGEE. The trim removed 0 bases at V and 4 bases at J, leaving 2 bases unmatched. This CDR3 reads CASSVGLAGGETQYF. In nucleotides, the CDR3 is TGTGCCAGCAGCGTAGGCCTAGCGGGAGGAGAGACCCAGTACTTC.

The CDR3 DNA reads TGTGCCAGCAGTGAAGCGTGGGAACGTATCGCCCACACCTTC. Its translation: CASSEAWERIAHTF. This sequence joins TRBV25-1 and TRBJ1-2; D is uncertain. The germline V gene encodes CDR1 MGHDK and CDR2 SYGVNS. The length of the CDR3 is 14 residues. V was shortened by 2 bases and J by 12 bases, with 19 bases between the two germline ends.